The next 15 T cell receptor beta chains were all read from a single sample in a study of blood T cell repertoires in COVID-19. Repertoires were generated with immunoSEQ multiplex PCR, while TCRdb's copy carries only in-frame clones and drops some. The table includes over 200,000 clones, about nine tenths detected once. The material sequenced was peripheral blood. The receptors shown here come from a man between 60 and 75 years old who had recovered from COVID-19.

This clone has a single count. This same CDR3 is encoded by further DNA sequences in the sample. This chain joins TRBV28 and TRBJ2-2; TRBD2 matches 8 bases. Germline V gives CDR1 MDHEN, CDR2 SYDVKM. The CDR3 runs 13 residues. CDR3 sequence reads: CAGGGTNTGELFF. As DNA, the CDR3 is TGTGCTGGCGGGGGGACGAACACCGGGGAGCTGTTTTTT.

This clone has a single count. The CDR3 spells CASRYRAGNTEAFF. The CDR3 region has the DNA TGTGCCAGCAGGTACAGGGCCGGCAACACTGAAGCTTTCTTT. The J gene is TRBJ1-1, the V gene TRBV2, with D possibly matching TRBD1 (6 bases). Germline V gives CDR1 SNHLY, CDR2 FYNNEI. The CDR3 loop spans 14 amino acids. Trimming pared 6 bases from V and 2 bases from J, leaving 13 bases between.

CDR3 nucleotides: TGCGCCAGCAGCTTTTCTGAGGGGGCCTCCTACGAGCAGTACTTC. It is translated as CASSFSEGASYEQYF. V is TRBV5-1 and J is TRBJ2-7, with 7 positions matching TRBD1. J lost 0 bases, V lost 2 bases, and 5 bases had no gene match. The CDR3 has 15 amino acids. Germline V gene lookup returns CDR1 SGHRS and CDR2 YFSETQ.

V gene TRBV29-1 combines with J gene TRBJ2-5, with 10 bases fitting TRBD1. This CDR3 comprises 15 residues. After removal of 5 bases from V and 4 bases from J, the junction contained 10 bases not matched to a gene. The germline V gene has CDR1 SQVTM and CDR2 ANQGSEA. This CDR3 reads CSVRGGTGAAETQYF. The CDR3 DNA is TGCAGCGTTAGGGGAGGGACAGGGGCGGCAGAGACCCAGTACTTC.

The chain couples TRBV27 to TRBJ1-6; 9 nucleotides align to TRBD1. The CDR3 totals 14 residues. V shed 5 bases and J 6 bases; nucleotides not matched to a gene: 2. Germline V gene lookup returns CDR1 MNHEY and CDR2 SMNVEV (reference sequence). CDR3 coding DNA: TGTGCCAGCAGTCGGGGACAGGGTAATTCACCCCTCCACTTT. This codes for CASSRGQGNSPLHF.

CDR3 DNA sequence: TGCGCCAGCAGCCAGGCCCCCGGGACAGGCTTCCTAACCCTCCACTTT. Translation gives CASSQAPGTGFLTLHF. The rearrangement joins TRBV4-3 to TRBJ1-6; TRBD1 matches 8 bases. The CDR3 is made up of 16 amino acids. The V gene's germline CDR1 is LGHNA and CDR2 YSLEER. V lost 3 bases, J lost 14 bases, and 15 bases stayed unmatched.

The chain links TRBV6-4 to TRBJ2-1; weak D call: TRBD1 (5 bases). From germline, CDR1 is MRHNA and CDR2 SNTAGT. The germline V and J ends were trimmed by 0 bases and 4 bases, with 13 bases remaining between them. The CDR3 totals 16 residues. CDR3 sequence reads: CASSDSKFTGYNEQFF. The CDR3 DNA is TGTGCCAGCAGTGACTCAAAATTTACAGGATACAATGAGCAGTTCTTC.

Of note for this clone: One junction end disagrees with the germline gene, perhaps due to a read error. This chain connects TRBV7-7 to TRBJ2-1; 9 nucleotides align to TRBD1. This CDR3 comprises 16 residues. Germline CDR1 and CDR2: SSHAT and FNYEAQ (reference sequence). The CDR3 spells CASSLGLQGAHNEQFF. As DNA, the CDR3 is TGTGCTAGCAGCTTAGGGTTACAGGGGGCACACAATGAGCAGTTCTTC.

This clone was seen a single time. V is TRBV7-9 and J is TRBJ1-1; D may be TRBD1 (5 bases). CDR1 and CDR2 from the germline V gene are SEHNR and FQNEAQ (reference sequence). V shed 5 bases and J shed 0 bases, with 13 bases lying between them. CDR3 length: 15 residues. The CDR3 loop is CASSVRQKLNTEAFF. In DNA form, the CDR3 reads TGTGCCAGCAGCGTAAGACAGAAATTGAACACTGAAGCTTTCTTT.

The V call is TRBV6-6, the J call TRBJ2-2; D possibly corresponds to TRBD2 (6 bases). Germline values: CDR1 MNHNY, CDR2 SVGAGI (reference sequence). The CDR3 loop spans 17 amino acids. V lost 5 bases to trimming and J lost 5 bases, with 21 bases between them. The CDR3 region has the DNA TGTGCCAGCAGTCGGGACTCGAGGAGGGCGGTGACCGGGGAGCTGTTTTTT. This gives the protein CASSRDSRRAVTGELFF.

This chain connects TRBV6-4 to TRBJ1-5; D unclear. V was pared by 2 bases and J by 0 bases, with 8 bases between. This CDR3 is 15 amino acids long. Germline V lookup: CDR1 MRHNA, CDR2 SNTAGT. This CDR3 reads CASSDPRNSNQPQHF. DNA of the CDR3: TGTGCCAGCAGTGACCCCAGGAATAGCAATCAGCCCCAGCATTTT.

This sequence joins TRBV7-8 and TRBJ1-1, with D unclear. Germline-derived CDR1 and CDR2 are SGHVS and FQNEAQ. Trimming left V 2 bases short and J 0 bases short, with 10 bases between. The CDR3 length is 15 residues. Here the CDR3 reads CASSLPGGMNTEAFF. CDR3 coding DNA: TGTGCCAGCAGCTTACCAGGAGGGATGAACACTGAAGCTTTCTTT. Variable domain in full (rest from reference TRBV7-8 and TRBJ1-1): GAGVSQSPRYKVAKRGQDVALRCDPISGHVSLFWYQQALGQGPEFLTYFQNEAQLDKSGLPSDRFFAERPEGSVSTLKIQRTQQEDSAVYLCASSLPGGMNTEAFFGQGTRLTVV.

This clone was seen a handful of times. This chain joins TRBV14 and TRBJ1-2; 7 bases are shared with TRBD1. V shed 5 bases, J shed 2 bases, and the junction held 5 bases outside the gene matches. Germline CDR1 and CDR2: SGHDN and FVKESK. The CDR3 has 14 residues. CDR3 sequence: CASSIQGWNYGYTF. The CDR3 bases are TGTGCCAGCAGCATACAGGGGTGGAACTATGGCTACACCTTC.

The chain carries TRBV5-5 and TRBJ2-5; TRBD2 might be the D (6 bases). The V and J ends lost 2 bases and 7 bases respectively, with 12 bases between them. Germline-derived CDR1 and CDR2 are SGHKS and YYEKEE (reference sequence). This CDR3 contains 13 residues. CDR3 loop: CASSLDSGGTQYF. The CDR3 DNA follows: TGTGCCAGCAGCTTAGATAGCGGTGGGACCCAGTACTTC.

The chain is built from TRBV7-9 and TRBJ1-2; TRBD1 matches at 9 bases. V shed 2 bases, J shed 7 bases, and the junction held 8 bases outside the gene matches. Germline V gene sequence: CDR1 SEHNR, CDR2 FQNEAQ (reference sequence). The CDR3 length is 15 residues. In DNA, the CDR3 is TGTGCCAGCAGCTTATTCGGGACAGGGTCGTCTGGCTACACCTTC. Translated, it gives CASSLFGTGSSGYTF.